These 30 T cell receptor beta chains were all obtained from the same sample, sequenced in a study of OX40 agonist ivuxolimab in advanced cancers. The table came from immunoSEQ multiplex PCR; TCRdb's copy has only in-frame clones and leaves some out. The sample includes around 60,000 clones, about 86% of them seen just once. The sample in question was CD4+ or CD8+ T cells sorted from blood, obtained in a trial of the OX40 agonist ivuxolimab. The receptors originated from an adult with an advanced solid tumor such as melanoma, head and neck, liver or kidney cancer.

The CDR3 protein is CASSLLGTGGTGELFF. CDR3 in DNA: TGTGCCAGCAGCTTGCTTGGGACAGGGGGAACCGGGGAGCTGTTTTTT. This chain joins TRBV7-2 and TRBJ2-2, with TRBD1 matching over 11 bases. Germline trimming cut 3 bases from V and 5 bases from J; bases unmatched to any gene: 5. Germline V gives CDR1 SGHTA, CDR2 FQGNSA. CDR3 length: 16 residues.

The chain uses TRBV9 and TRBJ2-6; 10 bases map to TRBD1. Germline assignment: CDR1 SGDLS and CDR2 YYNGEE. The CDR3 is 18 amino acids. Trimming at V came to 4 bases and at J to 2 bases, leaving 9 bases not matched to a gene. CDR3 residues: CASSPRDRGSTGANVLTF. The DNA for the CDR3 is TGTGCCAGCAGCCCCCGGGACAGGGGTAGTACTGGGGCCAACGTCCTGACTTTC.

This clone was picked up a small number of times. In DNA form, the CDR3 reads TGCGCCAGCAGTGAGGGGTACGAGCAGTACTTC. Protein: CASSEGYEQYF. The V call is TRBV10-2, the J call TRBJ2-7, with D hard to call. V was cut by 2 bases and J by 4 bases, with 3 bases left in between. The CDR3 spans 11 residues. Per the germline V gene, CDR1 is WSHSY and CDR2 is SAAADI.

The rearrangement joins TRBV7-6 to TRBJ1-3, with D possibly being TRBD1 (5 bases). Looked up from germline, CDR1 is SGHVS and CDR2 is FNYEAQ. Trimming shortened V by 2 bases and J by 4 bases, and 15 bases separated the two germline ends. CDR3 size: 16 residues. CDR3 in amino acids: CASSLRAGSGGNTIYF. The CDR3 DNA reads as TGTGCCAGCAGCTTAAGGGCCGGGTCAGGGGGAAACACCATATATTTT.

The chain carries TRBV5-6 and TRBJ2-7; 7 bases are shared with TRBD2. Germline CDR1 and CDR2: SGHDT and YYEEEE. V was clipped by 3 bases and J by 0 bases; unmatched bases: 6. CDR3 length: 15 residues. CDR3 amino acids: CASSSRLALSYEQYF. The DNA of the CDR3 is TGTGCCAGCAGCTCAAGACTAGCCCTCTCCTACGAGCAGTACTTC.

The chain recombines TRBV11-2 with TRBJ2-5; no clear D. Trimming took off 5 bases at V and 5 bases at J, with 18 bases between the two ends. The CDR3 runs 15 residues. Germline CDR1 and CDR2: SGHAT and FQNNGV. In nucleotides, the CDR3 is TGTGCCAGCAGCCAACAGAATCCCGACGTGGAGACCCAGTACTTC. Its translation is CASSQQNPDVETQYF. The variable domain in full, with the rest retrieved from reference TRBV11-2 and TRBJ2-5, is EAGVAQSPRYKIIEKRQSVAFWCNPISGHATLYWYQQILGQGPKLLIQFQNNGVVDDSQLPKDRFSAERLKGVDSTLKIQPAKLEDSAVYLCASSQQNPDVETQYFGPGTRLLVL.

This clone was observed a few times. This rearrangement joins TRBV7-9 to TRBJ2-5; TRBD2 aligns across 9 bases. CDR3 length: 13 amino acids. The V gene's germline CDR1 is SEHNR and CDR2 FQNEAQ (reference sequence). The ends lost 5 bases at V and 5 bases at J; junction bases unmatched: 3. The CDR3 DNA follows: TGTGCCAGCAGCCAGGCGGGGGGGGAGACCCAGTACTTC. Its translation: CASSQAGGETQYF.

This clone was observed once. The genes are TRBV15 and TRBJ2-5; D might be TRBD1 (5 bases). The CDR3 runs 13 residues. Trimming stripped 5 bases from V and 5 bases from J, with 12 bases between. Looked up from germline, CDR1 is LNHNV and CDR2 is YYDKDF (reference sequence). CDR3 DNA: TGTGCCACCAGCCCCCAGGGCTGGGAGACCCAGTACTTC. Translation: CATSPQGWETQYF.

The chain recombines TRBV5-1 with TRBJ2-2; 12 nucleotides line up with TRBD1. V shed 2 bases and J 6 bases; nucleotides not matched to a gene: 8. The CDR3 spans 17 residues. Germline CDR1 SGHRS, CDR2 YFSETQ. CDR3 sequence (DNA): TGCGCCAGCAGCTTCCCCGGGACAGGGGGCACGTCCGGGGAGCTGTTTTTT. Its protein product is CASSFPGTGGTSGELFF.

The chain links TRBV6-1 to TRBJ2-5; the D is unclear. CDR1 and CDR2 from the germline V gene are MNHNS and SASEGT. With 4 bases removed from V and 1 base from J, the gap between germline ends came to 7 bases. This CDR3 is 13 amino acids long. CDR3 in amino acids: CASSVPGQETQYF. CDR3 sequence (DNA): TGTGCCAGCAGTGTCCCGGGCCAAGAGACCCAGTACTTC.

The genes are TRBV7-2 and TRBJ1-5; possible D gene TRBD1, 6 bases. The CDR3 is made up of 15 amino acids. Germline CDR1 is SGHTA and CDR2 is FQGNSA. V lost 1 base and J lost 9, with 16 bases in between. CDR3 amino acids: CASSLEQGPTRPQHF. CDR3 DNA sequence: TGTGCCAGCAGCTTAGAACAGGGCCCTACCCGGCCCCAGCATTTT.

This clone was found once. The chain is built from TRBV18 and TRBJ1-1; D is perhaps TRBD1 (6 bases). The CDR3 is 13 residues long. Germline loops: CDR1 KGHSH, CDR2 LQKENI. Trimming pared 5 bases from V and 4 bases from J, leaving 11 bases between. In DNA, the CDR3 is TGTGCCAGCTCAGAACAGGGATCCACTGAAGCTTTCTTT. Translated, it gives CASSEQGSTEAFF. Filled out from reference TRBV18 and TRBJ1-1, the complete variable domain reads NAGVMQNPRHLVRRRGQEARLRCSPMKGHSHVYWYRQLPEEGLKFMVYLQKENIIDESGMPKERFSAEFPKEGPSILRIQQVVRGDSAAYFCASSEQGSTEAFFGQGTRLTVV.

J is TRBJ1-1 and V is TRBV7-8; TRBD1 is a possible D gene (5 bases). CDR1 SGHVS and CDR2 FQNEAQ come from the germline V gene. V was trimmed by 5 bases and J by 8 bases, leaving 18 bases between them. The CDR3 is 14 residues long. CDR3 amino acids: CASSPYPGRFEAFF. CDR3 bases: TGTGCCAGCAGCCCTTACCCGGGACGGTTCGAAGCTTTCTTT.

The V call is TRBV2, the J call TRBJ1-2, with D possibly being TRBD1 (5 bases). From germline, CDR1 is SNHLY and CDR2 FYNNEI. Trimming pared 7 bases from V and 7 bases from J, leaving 25 bases between. CDR3 length: 16 residues. DNA of the CDR3: TGTGCCAGCACTGTTACTGGGACCGGAACCCAGGGTGGCTACACCTTC. Protein: CASTVTGTGTQGGYTF.

This rearrangement joins TRBV6-1 to TRBJ2-3, with D possibly being TRBD2 (5 bases). The ends were cut back, 4 bases at V and 1 base at J, with 21 bases in the middle. Germline CDR1 MNHNS, CDR2 SASEGT. The length of the CDR3 is 18 residues. CDR3 sequence reads: CASSGGVRELGRTDTQYF. CDR3 in DNA: TGTGCCAGCAGTGGTGGAGTGAGGGAGCTTGGACGCACAGATACGCAGTATTTT.

The chain has TRBV6-5 and TRBJ1-1; D uncertain. Trimming left V 2 bases short and J 7 bases short, with 14 bases between. The CDR3 is 14 residues long. Germline CDR1 MNHEY, CDR2 SVGAGI. CDR3 residues: CASSYLGGSGEAFF. The CDR3, as DNA: TGTGCCAGCAGTTACCTTGGCGGCTCGGGTGAAGCTTTCTTT.

This rearrangement joins TRBV7-8 to TRBJ1-5, with 11 nucleotides matching TRBD1. Germline CDR1 and CDR2: SGHVS and FQNEAQ. V trimming: 2 bases; J trimming: 6 bases; junction bases outside the gene matches: 3. This CDR3 spans 15 amino acids. CDR3 region: CASSLQDRGLQPQHF. The CDR3 region has the DNA TGTGCCAGCAGCTTACAGGACAGGGGGCTTCAGCCCCAGCATTTT.

The chain joins TRBV6-5 to TRBJ1-6, with D perhaps matching TRBD1 (6 bases). The CDR3 runs to 15 residues. CDR1 and CDR2 from the germline V gene are MNHEY and SVGAGI. Trimming pared 2 bases from V and 8 bases from J, leaving 13 bases between. In DNA form, the CDR3 reads TGTGCCAGCAGTTACCGGACAGTTAGGCATTCACCCCTCCACTTT. Translating gives CASSYRTVRHSPLHF.

The chain links TRBV5-5 to TRBJ2-7; D is uncertain. The germline V gene has CDR1 SGHKS and CDR2 YYEKEE (reference sequence). V lost 2 bases to trimming and J lost 0 bases, with 6 bases between them. CDR3 length: 13 residues. CDR3 bases: TGTGCCAGCAGCTTTTCTCTCTCCTACGAGCAGTACTTC. Protein: CASSFSLSYEQYF.

The chain recombines TRBV6-5 with TRBJ1-2, with 10 bases matching TRBD1. V trimming: 5 bases; J trimming: 4 bases; junction bases outside the gene matches: 4. There are 14 residues in the CDR3. CDR1 is MNHEY and CDR2 is SVGAGI in the germline V gene. CDR3 bases: TGTGCCAGCAGTAAGACAGGGGGCTTCTATGGCTACACCTTC. This gives the protein CASSKTGGFYGYTF.

In regard to this clone: Relative to the germline gene, one junction end is altered; a read error may explain this. The chain recombines TRBV5-1 with TRBJ1-2, with TRBD1 as a possible D gene (6 bases). The CDR3 totals 14 residues. Germline lookup yields CDR1 SGHRS and CDR2 YFSETQ. The CDR3 here is CASSPWTVNNGHTF. CDR3 coding DNA: TGCGCCAGCAGCCCGTGGACAGTCAACAATGGCCACACCTTC.

The chain joins TRBV18 to TRBJ1-1; D gene unclear. Germline-derived CDR1 and CDR2 are KGHSH and LQKENI. The CDR3 sequence is 14 residues long. V was trimmed by 0 bases and J by 5 bases, leaving 10 bases between them. The CDR3 bases are TGTGCCAGCTCACCACCCACGGTGGGGACTGAAGCTTTCTTT. Residues: CASSPPTVGTEAFF. The entire variable domain, with the rest obtained from reference TRBV18 and TRBJ1-1, is as follows: NAGVMQNPRHLVRRRGQEARLRCSPMKGHSHVYWYRQLPEEGLKFMVYLQKENIIDESGMPKERFSAEFPKEGPSILRIQQVVRGDSAAYFCASSPPTVGTEAFFGQGTRLTVV.

This clone was picked up one time. V gene TRBV5-1 combines with J gene TRBJ2-7; a possible D gene is TRBD1 (6 bases). Germline loops: CDR1 SGHRS, CDR2 YFSETQ. This CDR3 comprises 16 residues. Trimming pared 2 bases from V and 0 bases from J, leaving 15 bases between. In DNA, the CDR3 is TGCGCCAGCAGCTTTATTTACGGACAGCCCTCCTACGAGCAGTACTTC. It specifies CASSFIYGQPSYEQYF.

By sample fraction, this clone is medium-sized. This chain links TRBV7-6 with TRBJ1-6; D is undetermined. Germline loops: CDR1 SGHVS, CDR2 FNYEAQ. The CDR3 sequence is 14 residues long. Trimming shortened V by 5 bases and J by 9 bases, and 14 bases separated the two germline ends. In nucleotides, the CDR3 is TGTGCCAGCAGCCTAGACTCAAGTCGTTCACCCCTCCACTTT. It encodes CASSLDSSRSPLHF. The variable domain in full, completed from reference TRBV7-6 and TRBJ1-6, reads GAGVSQSPRYKVTKRGQDVALRCDPISGHVSLYWYRQALGQGPEFLTYFNYEAQQDKSGLPNDRFSAERPEGSISTLTIQRTEQRDSAMYRCASSLDSSRSPLHFGNGTRLTVT.

This clone has more than one count but fewer than ten. This CDR3 is CASSLDRDYGYTF. CDR3 coding DNA: TGTGCCAGCAGCTTAGACAGGGACTATGGCTACACCTTC. The chain couples TRBV11-2 to TRBJ1-2; a possible D gene is TRBD1 (5 bases). V was clipped by 0 bases and J by 3 bases, with 5 bases between them. The CDR3 sequence is 13 residues long. From germline, CDR1 is SGHAT and CDR2 FQNNGV.

The chain has TRBV18 and TRBJ1-2, with D possibly matching TRBD1 (5 bases). The V gene lost 0 bases and the J gene lost 0 bases, with 8 bases spanning the gap. CDR3 length: 15 amino acids. Germline V gives CDR1 KGHSH, CDR2 LQKENI. The CDR3 DNA is TGTGCCAGCTCACCACCTGTGGGGGCTAACTATGGCTACACCTTC. Residues: CASSPPVGANYGYTF. Variable domain in full (rest from reference TRBV18 and TRBJ1-2): NAGVMQNPRHLVRRRGQEARLRCSPMKGHSHVYWYRQLPEEGLKFMVYLQKENIIDESGMPKERFSAEFPKEGPSILRIQQVVRGDSAAYFCASSPPVGANYGYTFGSGTRLTVV.

The chain combines TRBV9 with TRBJ2-5; D is unresolved. Germline V gene data show CDR1 as SGDLS and CDR2 as YYNGEE. The CDR3 length is 15 residues. Trimming took 4 bases from V and 3 from J, leaving 16 bases between them. CDR3: CASSPGWRSKETQYF. In nucleotides, the CDR3 is TGTGCCAGCAGCCCCGGCTGGCGGTCAAAAGAGACCCAGTACTTC. Using reference TRBV9 and TRBJ2-5 for the parts outside the CDR3, the full variable domain is DSGVTQTPKHLITATGQRVTLRCSPRSGDLSVYWYQQSLDQGLQFLIQYYNGEERAKGNILERFSAQQFPDLHSELNLSSLELGDSALYFCASSPGWRSKETQYFGPGTRLLVL.

V is TRBV15 and J is TRBJ1-1, with D unresolved. The CDR3 runs 14 residues. Trimming took 0 bases from V and 1 from J, leaving 6 bases between them. Germline V gene sequence: CDR1 LNHNV, CDR2 YYDKDF (reference sequence). The CDR3 region has the DNA TGTGCCACCAGCAGAGATCTCACGAACACTGAAGCTTTCTTT. It codes for CATSRDLTNTEAFF.

This clone turned up a few times. The chain carries TRBV4-2 and TRBJ2-7; D might be TRBD1 (6 bases). Germline values: CDR1 LGHNA, CDR2 YNFKEQ. This CDR3 spans 15 amino acids. The V and J ends lost 0 bases and 3 bases respectively, with 12 bases between them. The CDR3 reads CASSQDAGEIYEQYF. For the CDR3, the DNA is TGTGCCAGCAGCCAAGATGCAGGGGAAATCTACGAGCAGTACTTC.

This chain uses TRBV7-9 with TRBJ1-5; 8 bases agree with TRBD1. With 4 bases clipped from V and 5 bases from J, the junction kept 10 bases outside the gene matches. Germline V CDR1 and CDR2: SEHNR, FQNEAQ (reference sequence). The CDR3 length is 16 residues. The CDR3 region is CASSSRRGQGDQPQHF. Written as DNA, the CDR3 is TGTGCCAGCAGCTCTAGGCGAGGACAGGGCGATCAGCCCCAGCATTTT.